This TCR beta chain was sequenced during a study of CXCR3-negative and CXCR3-positive naive CD8 T cells (dated by TCRdb to 2018 to 2020). The study in broad terms: In total, around 140 million TRB reads were obtained, corresponding to roughly 1.5 +/- 0.3 million reads per library. Diversity and physicochemical repertoire analyses were performed on about eleven donors pooled from two independent experiments. Naive subsets from about 5 donors and memory cells from 3 donors were included in the TRBV-TRBJ cluster analysis.

Comment on this clonotype: It lacks a known antigen.

What the work shows at the level of the full study, not this receptor alone: Compared with CXCR3-negative naive cells, CXCR3-positive naive cells had TRB CDR3s with higher hydrophobicity (lower Kidera factor 4), lower energy, and higher strength and volume indices. Surface CD5, linked to self-reactivity in mice, was comparable between naive subsets; TCR interaction strength was therefore also inferred from TRB CDR3 physicochemical properties. CXCR3 expression partially decreased after cryopreservation, so most assays used freshly isolated PBMCs. Naive CXCR3-negative and CXCR3-positive cells from the same donor showed similar TRBV-TRBJ usage, whereas memory cells showed distinct patterns. Both naive subsets had comparably high repertoire diversity, while memory CD8+ T cells had much lower repertoire diversity.

The germline V gene gives CDR1 as MDHEN and CDR2 as SYDVKM. CDR3 length: 16 amino acids, cysteine to phenylalanine. No DNA sequence was recorded. Reads for this sample came from a NextSeq 550. The Human TCR Profiling Kit (MiLaboratory) was used to make UMI-labeled 5' RACE TRB cDNA libraries. The full amount of extracted RNA was used for cDNA synthesis, and the full amount of resulting cDNA was used for PCR amplification. Libraries were prepared in parallel with an identical number of PCR cycles. In the authors' own workflow: About 57,000 +/- 9,900 unique UMI-labeled TRB cDNA molecules per library were extracted with MIGEC and MiXCR, with at least two reads per UMI required. An average of approximately 40,000 +/- 10,000 functional in-frame TRB CDR3 nucleotide clonotypes without stop codons was found per library. After downsampling to 5000 UMI-labeled TRB molecules per sample, diversity metrics such as normalized Shannon-Wiener and Chao1 were calculated in VDJtools. For the central five CDR3 residues, VDJtools calculated physicochemical properties weighted by clonotype size, namely interaction energy, strength, volume and Kidera factor 4. TCRdb reprocessed the reads; each CDR3 protein sequence makes one entry, and DNA is unavailable. The V and J calls come from TCRdb's annotation, not from the publication. The table kept for this sample lists roughly 130,000 distinct CDR3 sequences. Of the sample, 0.5% to 0.7% falls within the top ten clones.

For every CD8+ T cell subset, hundreds of thousands of cells were flow-sorted straight into RLT lysis buffer, and each subset was sorted in triplicate. To exclude memory contaminants, naive CD8+ T cells were stringently defined as CD45RO-CCR7+CD27+CD95-. Peripheral blood mononuclear cells were isolated from buffy coats using standard density gradient centrifugation. Naive CXCR3-negative and CXCR3-positive CD8+ T cells were flow-sorted on a FACSAria III. Total RNA was extracted from sorted cells using an RNeasy Mini Kit. The sequencing sample was made of naive CXCR3+ CD8+ T cells from blood. This specimen's cell subset or site label, per the study, means: CD45RO-CCR7+CD27+CD95- naive CD8+ T cells expressing CXCR3 (TNR3+). The TCR originated in a human donor in good health. Some clones in this sample may be carry-over from other donors' samples. The chain was built from TRBV28 and TRBJ1-1. The CDR3 sequence is CASSFGLTESNTEAFF.